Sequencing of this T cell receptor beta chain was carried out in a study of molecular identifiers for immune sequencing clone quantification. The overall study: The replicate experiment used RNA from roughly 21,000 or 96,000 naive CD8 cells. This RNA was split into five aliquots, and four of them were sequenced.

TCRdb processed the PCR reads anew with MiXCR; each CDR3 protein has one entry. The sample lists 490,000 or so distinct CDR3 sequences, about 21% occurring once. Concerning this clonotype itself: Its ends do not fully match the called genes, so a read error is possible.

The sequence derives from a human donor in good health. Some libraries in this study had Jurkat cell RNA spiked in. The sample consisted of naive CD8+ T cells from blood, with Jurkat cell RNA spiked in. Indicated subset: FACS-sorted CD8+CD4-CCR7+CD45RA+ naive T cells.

The CDR3 loop is CASSEITLPKGNTLYF. CDR3 DNA: TGTGCCAGCAGTGAAATTACCCTACCCAAGGGAAACACCTTATATTTT. This chain joins TRBV2 and TRBJ1-3; no clear D. The CDR3 extends over 16 amino acids. Per the germline V gene, CDR1 is SNHLY and CDR2 is FYNNEI.